The 23 T cell receptor beta chains given below trace back to one sample, sequenced in a study of monozygotic twins with inflammatory bowel disease. TCRdb re-called the 5' RACE reads; every CDR3 protein appears as one record, without DNA. The table lists roughly 330,000 distinct CDR3 sequences. Sequences were obtained from blood. Every receptor here comes from a human donor with ulcerative colitis or Crohn's disease, or a healthy co-twin of an affected twin (not recorded which).

The rearrangement links TRBV20-1 to TRBJ2-7; the TCRdb D gene call, TRBD2, has no DNA to confirm it. This CDR3 is built from 14 residues. Germline V lookup: CDR1 DFQATT, CDR2 SNEGSKA (reference sequence). This CDR3 reads CSAGGLASSYEQYF.

This rearrangement joins TRBV20-1 to TRBJ2-4; the D gene TCRdb calls, TRBD1, cannot be checked with no DNA. This CDR3 spans 14 amino acids. Germline V CDR1 and CDR2: DFQATT, SNEGSKA (reference sequence). This CDR3 is CSARDTDLAGVQYF.

The gene calls are TRBV4-1 and TRBJ2-3; absent DNA, TCRdb's TRBD1 call cannot be checked. Germline CDR1 MGHRA, CDR2 YSYEKL. The CDR3 has 16 residues. CDR3 residues: CASSLTPGVSTDTQYF.

The chain couples TRBV12-3 or TRBV12-4 to TRBJ1-2; absent DNA, TCRdb's TRBD1 call cannot be checked. This CDR3 is built from 14 residues. The CDR3 spells CASRSTGRGYGYTF.

V gene TRBV5-1 combines with J gene TRBJ2-1; without DNA, the TCRdb call of TRBD1 cannot be checked. CDR3 length equals 13 residues. CDR1 and CDR2 (germline): SGHRS, YFSETQ. CDR3: CASSWGDRNEQFF.

This chain uses TRBV28 with TRBJ1-6; absent DNA, TCRdb's TRBD1 call cannot be checked. This CDR3 has 14 residues. In germline, CDR1 is MDHEN, CDR2 SYDVKM. The CDR3 sequence is CASSLGQGGSPLHF. Based on the CDR3 plus reference TRBV28 and TRBJ1-6, the full variable domain is DVKVTQSSRYLVKRTGEKVFLECVQDMDHENMFWYRQDPGLGLRLIYFSYDVKMKEKGDIPEGYSVSREKKERFSLILESASTNQTSMYLCASSLGQGGSPLHFGNGTRLTVT.

The chain joins TRBV28 to TRBJ2-2. The CDR3 consists of 15 residues. The germline V gene has CDR1 MDHEN and CDR2 SYDVKM. The CDR3 sequence: CATYEELHGSGELFF.

The CDR3 loop is CASSHKDTNYGYTF. The chain employs TRBV11-2 and TRBJ1-2. The CDR3 contains 14 residues. Germline CDR1 reads SGHAT; CDR2 reads FQNNGV. The variable domain in full, with the rest retrieved from reference TRBV11-2 and TRBJ1-2, is EAGVAQSPRYKIIEKRQSVAFWCNPISGHATLYWYQQILGQGPKLLIQFQNNGVVDDSQLPKDRFSAERLKGVDSTLKIQPAKLEDSAVYLCASSHKDTNYGYTFGSGTRLTVV.

The rearrangement joins TRBV19 to TRBJ1-1; the D gene TCRdb calls, TRBD1, cannot be checked with no DNA. Germline lookup yields CDR1 LNHDA and CDR2 SQIVND (reference sequence). The CDR3 has 15 amino acids. The CDR3 sequence: CASSIWDGGDTEAFF.

The chain employs TRBV20-1 and TRBJ2-7; TCRdb gives TRBD2 as the D gene, but with no DNA this cannot be confirmed. The germline V gene has CDR1 DFQATT and CDR2 SNEGSKA (reference sequence). CDR3 length: 14 residues. This CDR3 reads CSAGLAAMLDEQYF.

The chain carries TRBV2 and TRBJ1-4; no DNA is available, so the TRBD1 call from TCRdb remains unchecked. The CDR3 is 14 residues long. Germline lookup yields CDR1 SNHLY and CDR2 FYNNEI. The CDR3 loop is CASRIDRMNEKLFF.

This chain uses TRBV5-1 with TRBJ1-1. The CDR3 contains 14 residues. From germline, CDR1 is SGHRS and CDR2 YFSETQ. CDR3 in amino acids: CTSSLAMENTEAFF.

The J gene is TRBJ2-7, the V gene TRBV6-1; the D call of TRBD2 rests on TCRdb alone, since no DNA is present to check it. CDR1 and CDR2 from the germline V gene are MNHNS and SASEGT. The CDR3 runs to 15 residues. This CDR3 reads CASSMTSGSSYEQYF.

V is TRBV28 and J is TRBJ2-1. The CDR3 length is 12 residues. Looked up from germline, CDR1 is MDHEN and CDR2 is SYDVKM. CDR3 loop: CASKTFPNEQFF.

The gene calls are TRBV3-1 and TRBJ1-1. The length of the CDR3 is 14 residues. Germline V gives CDR1 LGHDT, CDR2 YNNKEL (reference sequence). CDR3: CASSQGSGDTEAFF.

The rearrangement uses TRBV19 and TRBJ2-1; TCRdb picks TRBD2, but there is no DNA to check that call. This CDR3 has 15 amino acids. The germline V gene has CDR1 LNHDA and CDR2 SQIVND (reference sequence). The CDR3 spells CASSIGPYSGNEQFF.

This chain links TRBV7-2 with TRBJ2-1; TCRdb picks TRBD2, but there is no DNA to check that call. The CDR3 contains 15 residues. Germline CDR1 reads SGHTA; CDR2 reads FQGNSA. The chain's CDR3 is CASSLGAGGLDEQFF.

This chain links TRBV24-1 with TRBJ2-3; the D call from TCRdb, TRBD1, cannot be confirmed without DNA. CDR1 KGHDR and CDR2 SFDVKD come from the germline V gene. This CDR3 has 17 residues. CDR3 sequence: CATSDSKPGQGIDTQYF.

This chain links TRBV27 with TRBJ2-1; TCRdb designates TRBD2, a call that cannot be tested without DNA. CDR3 size: 16 residues. Per germline, CDR1 MNHEY and CDR2 SMNVEV (reference sequence). CDR3 amino acids: CASSSISGITYNEQFF.

J is TRBJ2-1 and V is TRBV7-2; the TRBD1 assignment by TCRdb is unverifiable without DNA. The CDR3 is made up of 16 amino acids. Germline CDR1 and CDR2: SGHTA and FQGNSA. CDR3 loop: CASSLASGQGSNEQFF. Filled out from reference TRBV7-2 and TRBJ2-1, the complete variable domain reads GAGVSQSPSNKVTEKGKDVELRCDPISGHTALYWYRQSLGQGLEFLIYFQGNSAPDKSGLPSDRFSAERTGGSVSTLTIQRTQQEDSAVYLCASSLASGQGSNEQFFGPGTRLTVL.

The rearrangement uses TRBV5-1 and TRBJ2-1; as DNA is missing, the TRBD2 call by TCRdb cannot be tested. This CDR3 region has 16 residues. The germline gives CDR1 SGHRS, CDR2 YFSETQ. The CDR3 is CASSLDGSGRGNEQFF.

The chain recombines TRBV5-4 with TRBJ2-3. Germline V gene lookup returns CDR1 SGHNT and CDR2 YYREEE (reference sequence). The CDR3 has 13 amino acids. CDR3 sequence reads: CASSLPGEDTQYF.

V gene TRBV4-1 combines with J gene TRBJ1-1. Germline V CDR1 and CDR2: MGHRA, YSYEKL. This CDR3 comprises 13 residues. This chain's CDR3 is CASSQDGSGEAFF.